This T cell receptor (beta chain) was captured by sequencing in a study of blood T cell repertoires in COVID-19. Study in general: PBMCs, B-cell-depleted T cells, or T cells provided the cDNA or gDNA that made up the material.

About this clone: The sample contains more than one DNA sequence encoding this CDR3.

Assay: immunoSEQ multiplex PCR; the TCRdb copy retains only in-frame clones and omits some. The sample holds 68,000 or so clones, 60% to 85% seen once. The CDR3 is made up of 14 amino acids. Germline lookup yields CDR1 SGHTA and CDR2 FQGNSA. Trimming removed 0 bases from V and 6 bases from J; junction bases left unmatched: 5. This receptor was identified in a human donor in a cohort sampled during active COVID-19. J is TRBJ2-7 and V is TRBV7-2, with 7 nucleotides matching TRBD2. Sequencing was done on a sample of peripheral blood. CDR3: CASSLAGSGFEQYF. CDR3 nucleotide sequence: TGTGCCAGCAGCTTAGCCGGTAGCGGGTTCGAGCAGTACTTC.